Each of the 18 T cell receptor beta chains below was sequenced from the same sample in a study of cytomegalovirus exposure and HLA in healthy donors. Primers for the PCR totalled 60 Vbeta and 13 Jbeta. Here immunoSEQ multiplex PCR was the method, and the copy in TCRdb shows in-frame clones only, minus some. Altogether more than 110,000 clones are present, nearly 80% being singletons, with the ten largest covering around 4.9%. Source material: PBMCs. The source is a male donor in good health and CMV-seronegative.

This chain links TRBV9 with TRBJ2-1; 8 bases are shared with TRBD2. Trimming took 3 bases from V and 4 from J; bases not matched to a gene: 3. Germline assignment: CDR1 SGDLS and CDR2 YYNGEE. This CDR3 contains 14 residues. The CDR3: CASSASGYYNEQFF. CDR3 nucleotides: TGTGCCAGCAGCGCTAGCGGGTATTACAATGAGCAGTTCTTC. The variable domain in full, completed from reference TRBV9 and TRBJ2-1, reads DSGVTQTPKHLITATGQRVTLRCSPRSGDLSVYWYQQSLDQGLQFLIQYYNGEERAKGNILERFSAQQFPDLHSELNLSSLELGDSALYFCASSASGYYNEQFFGPGTRLTVL.

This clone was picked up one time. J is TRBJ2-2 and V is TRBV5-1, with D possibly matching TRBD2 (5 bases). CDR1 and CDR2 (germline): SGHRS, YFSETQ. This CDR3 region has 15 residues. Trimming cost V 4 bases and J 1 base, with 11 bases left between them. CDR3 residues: CASSAWRLNTGELFF. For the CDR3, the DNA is TGCGCCAGCAGCGCCTGGAGGCTGAACACCGGGGAGCTGTTTTTT.

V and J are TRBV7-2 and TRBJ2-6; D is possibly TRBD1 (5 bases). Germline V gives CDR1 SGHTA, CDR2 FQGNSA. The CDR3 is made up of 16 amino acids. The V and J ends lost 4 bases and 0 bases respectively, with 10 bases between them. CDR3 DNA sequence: TGTGCCAGCAGCTCCGACAGAACCTCTGGGGCCAACGTCCTGACTTTC. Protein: CASSSDRTSGANVLTF.

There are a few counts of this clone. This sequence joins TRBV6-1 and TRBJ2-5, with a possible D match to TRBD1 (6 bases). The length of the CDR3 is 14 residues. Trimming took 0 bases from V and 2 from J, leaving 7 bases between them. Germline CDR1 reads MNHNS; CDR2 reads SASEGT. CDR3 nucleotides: TGTGCCAGCAGTGAAGCGGGGGCACAAGAGACCCAGTACTTC. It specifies CASSEAGAQETQYF.

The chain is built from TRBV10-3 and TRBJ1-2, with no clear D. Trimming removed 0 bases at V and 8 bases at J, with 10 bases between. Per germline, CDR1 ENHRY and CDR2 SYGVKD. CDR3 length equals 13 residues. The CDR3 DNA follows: TGTGCCATCAGTGAGTCGGAGGCGGGCGGCTACACCTTC. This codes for CAISESEAGGYTF.

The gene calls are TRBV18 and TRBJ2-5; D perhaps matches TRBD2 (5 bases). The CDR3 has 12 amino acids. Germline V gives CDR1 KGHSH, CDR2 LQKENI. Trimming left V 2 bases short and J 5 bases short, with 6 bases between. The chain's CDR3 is CASSPSGETQYF. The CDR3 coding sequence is TGTGCCAGCTCACCATCGGGGGAGACCCAGTACTTC.

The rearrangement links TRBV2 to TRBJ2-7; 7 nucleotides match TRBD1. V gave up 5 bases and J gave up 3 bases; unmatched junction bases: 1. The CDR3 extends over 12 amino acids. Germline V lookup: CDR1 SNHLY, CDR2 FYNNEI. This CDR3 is CASSRQGYEQYF. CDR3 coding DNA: TGTGCCAGCAGTCGACAGGGCTACGAGCAGTACTTC.

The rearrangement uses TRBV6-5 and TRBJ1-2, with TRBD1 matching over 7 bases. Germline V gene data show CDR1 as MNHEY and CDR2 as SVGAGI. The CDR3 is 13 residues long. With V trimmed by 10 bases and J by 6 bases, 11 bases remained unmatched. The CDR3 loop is CATGATGSNGYTF. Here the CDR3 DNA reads TGTGCCACCGGGGCGACAGGGTCGAATGGCTACACCTTC.

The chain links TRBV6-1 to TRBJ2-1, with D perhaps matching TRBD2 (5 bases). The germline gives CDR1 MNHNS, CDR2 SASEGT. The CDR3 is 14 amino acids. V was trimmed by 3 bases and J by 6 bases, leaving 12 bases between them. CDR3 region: CASSDRGWGNEQFF. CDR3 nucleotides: TGTGCCAGCAGTGATCGGGGTTGGGGCAATGAGCAGTTCTTC.

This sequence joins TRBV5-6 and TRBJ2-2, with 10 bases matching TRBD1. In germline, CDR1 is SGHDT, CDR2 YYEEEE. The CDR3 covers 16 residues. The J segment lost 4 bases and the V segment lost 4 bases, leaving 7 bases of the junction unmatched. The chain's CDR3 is CASSTRGQGSTGELFF. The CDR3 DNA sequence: TGTGCCAGCAGCACCAGGGGACAGGGGTCCACCGGGGAGCTGTTTTTT.

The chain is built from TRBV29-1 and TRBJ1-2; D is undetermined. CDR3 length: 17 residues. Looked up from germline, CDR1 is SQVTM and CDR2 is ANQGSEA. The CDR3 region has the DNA TGCAGTGTTTCGTACGGAACTCAGACTTCCATTCTATATGGCTACACCTTC. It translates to CSVSYGTQTSILYGYTF.

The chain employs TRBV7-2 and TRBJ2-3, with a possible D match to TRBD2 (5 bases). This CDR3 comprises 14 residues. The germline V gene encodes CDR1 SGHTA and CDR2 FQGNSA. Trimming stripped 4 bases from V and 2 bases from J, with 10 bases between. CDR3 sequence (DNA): TGTGCCAGCAGCTCTAGCTTCGCCACAGATACGCAGTATTTT. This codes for CASSSSFATDTQYF.

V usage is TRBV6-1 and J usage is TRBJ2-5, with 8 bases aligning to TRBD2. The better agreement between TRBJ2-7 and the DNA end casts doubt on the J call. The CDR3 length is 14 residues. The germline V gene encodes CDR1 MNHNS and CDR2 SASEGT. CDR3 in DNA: TGTGCCAGCAGTGTTTATAGCGGGACCTACGAGCAGTACTTC. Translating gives CASSVYSGTYEQYF.

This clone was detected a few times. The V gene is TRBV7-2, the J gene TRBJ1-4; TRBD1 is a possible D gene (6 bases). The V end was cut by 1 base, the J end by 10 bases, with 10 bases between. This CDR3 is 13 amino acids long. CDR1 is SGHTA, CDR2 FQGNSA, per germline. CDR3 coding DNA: TGTGCCAGCAGCTTAGGGCCAGGGGTAAAACTGTTTTTT. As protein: CASSLGPGVKLFF.

CDR3 in DNA: TGTGCCAGCAGCTTAGTAGTCCGTGAGCAGTTCTTC. As protein: CASSLVVREQFF. The chain employs TRBV7-9 and TRBJ2-1; no firm D call. The CDR3 is 12 residues long. Germline CDR1 SEHNR, CDR2 FQNEAQ (reference sequence). Trimming shortened V by 1 base and J by 9 bases, and 7 bases separated the two germline ends.

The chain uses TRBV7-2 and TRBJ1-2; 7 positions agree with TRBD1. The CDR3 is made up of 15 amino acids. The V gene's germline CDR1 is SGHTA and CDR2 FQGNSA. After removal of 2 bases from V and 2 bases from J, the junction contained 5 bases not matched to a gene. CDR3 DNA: TGTGCCAGCAGCTTACGGACAGGAGAGAACTATGGCTACACCTTC. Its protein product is CASSLRTGENYGYTF.

The CDR3 is CASSESGAGGDTQYF. CDR3 DNA: TGTGCCAGCAGCGAAAGCGGGGCCGGGGGAGATACGCAGTATTTT. The rearrangement joins TRBV7-3 to TRBJ2-3; 7 bases fit TRBD2. Per germline, CDR1 SGHTA and CDR2 FQGTGA. The V gene end was trimmed by 5 bases and the J gene end by 5 bases; junction bases not matched to a gene: 10. This CDR3 contains 15 residues.

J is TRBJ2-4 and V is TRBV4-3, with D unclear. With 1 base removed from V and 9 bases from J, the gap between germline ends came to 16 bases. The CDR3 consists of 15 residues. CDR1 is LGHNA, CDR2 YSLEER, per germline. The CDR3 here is CASSQGSGGYGIQYF. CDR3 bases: TGCGCCAGCAGCCAAGGATCCGGTGGTTATGGCATTCAGTACTTC.